The 5 T cell receptor beta chains given below trace back to one sample, sequenced in a study of PD-1 blockade in classical Hodgkin lymphoma. After autologous stem cell transplantation all patients relapsed, and prior brentuximab vedotin exposure differed between cohorts. Some clones are missing from TCRdb's copy, which holds only in-frame ones; the method was immunoSEQ multiplex PCR. The sample carries more than 40,000 clones, around 75% recorded once. Sequenced here: peripheral blood mononuclear cells (PBMCs), sampled at baseline. The receptors stem from a human donor with classical Hodgkin lymphoma.

The gene calls are TRBV18 and TRBJ2-7; possible D gene TRBD1, 6 bases. Trimming removed 1 base at V and 2 bases at J, with 12 bases between. CDR1 and CDR2 from the germline V gene are KGHSH and LQKENI. The CDR3 sequence is 15 residues long. CDR3 DNA: TGTGCCAGCTCACCACGCCCAGGGGCCCCCTACGAGCAGTACTTC. Residues: CASSPRPGAPYEQYF.

The chain carries TRBV16 and TRBJ2-2; tentative D call: TRBD2 (5 bases). The V gene's germline CDR1 is KGHSY and CDR2 FQNENV. This CDR3 contains 15 residues. V lost 4 bases and J 0 bases, leaving 9 bases between the germline ends. The CDR3 loop is CASSLTGSNTGELFF. In DNA, the CDR3 is TGTGCCAGCAGCCTTACGGGGTCGAACACCGGGGAGCTGTTTTTT.

The rearrangement links TRBV4-1 to TRBJ2-7; 8 bases agree with TRBD1. The CDR3 totals 15 residues. V shed 1 base, J shed 3 bases, and the junction held 5 bases outside the gene matches. CDR1 is MGHRA, CDR2 YSYEKL, per germline. The CDR3 nucleotides read TGCGCCAGCAGCCAAGCAACAGGGGGTTTCTACGAGCAGTACTTC. The encoded protein is CASSQATGGFYEQYF.

This chain connects TRBV6-1 to TRBJ1-2; D remains ambiguous. The V end was cut by 10 bases, the J end by 6 bases, with 6 bases between. Germline V CDR1 and CDR2: MNHNS, SASEGT. The CDR3 totals 9 residues. The CDR3 reads CAILNGYTF. Written as DNA, the CDR3 is TGTGCCATCCTGAATGGCTACACCTTC.

The V and J genes are TRBV6-5 and TRBJ2-7; possible D gene TRBD2, 5 bases. V was cut by 4 bases and J by 2 bases, with 12 bases left in between. CDR3 length equals 14 residues. Germline CDR1 reads MNHEY; CDR2 reads SVGAGI. CDR3 sequence: CASSSPAGAYEQYF. Here the CDR3 DNA reads TGTGCCAGCAGTTCCCCCGCCGGGGCCTACGAGCAGTACTTC.